The 30 T cell receptor beta chains reported below all come from one sample, sequenced in a study of cytomegalovirus exposure and HLA in healthy donors. 13 Jbeta primers and 60 Vbeta primers were used for the PCR. The table came from immunoSEQ multiplex PCR; TCRdb's copy has only in-frame clones and leaves some out. The sample lists about 150,000 clones, roughly 10% occurring once. Sequences were obtained from PBMCs. These receptors were collected from a man over 45 in good health and CMV-seronegative.

This clone was picked up a small number of times. This rearrangement joins TRBV21-1 to TRBJ1-1; the tabulated D call, TRBD1, remains unverified against the DNA. TRBV21-1 has pseudogene status. The CDR3 runs to 14 residues. CDR3 coding DNA: TGTGCCAGCAGACGAGACAGCCTGAACACTGAAGCTTTCTTT. This translates into CASRRDSLNTEAFF.

CDR3 DNA sequence: TGTGCCAGCAGCAGTGGACTAGCGGGAGAAGCAGATACGCAGTATTTT. Protein product: CASSSGLAGEADTQYF. V is TRBV7-8 and J is TRBJ2-3; 13 bases agree with TRBD2. J lost 4 bases, V lost 5 bases, and 6 bases had no gene match. CDR1 is SGHVS and CDR2 is FQNEAQ in the germline V gene. The CDR3 spans 16 residues.

The V gene is TRBV18, the J gene TRBJ1-2; D possibly corresponds to TRBD1 (6 bases). CDR3 length: 15 amino acids. Germline-derived CDR1 and CDR2 are KGHSH and LQKENI. Trimming removed 3 bases from V and 7 bases from J, with 18 bases in between. The DNA of the CDR3 is TGTGCCAGCTCACCGGAGGTGGGCAGGGGTCCTGGCTACACCTTC. Its translation: CASSPEVGRGPGYTF.

This clone has just a few counts. The chain joins TRBV6-5 to TRBJ1-1, with 8 bases that match TRBD1. V trimming: 4 bases; J trimming: 1 base; junction bases outside the gene matches: 5. Germline CDR1 is MNHEY and CDR2 is SVGAGI. The CDR3 has 15 residues. CDR3 region: CASSSLGTGNTEAFF. In DNA, the CDR3 is TGTGCCAGCAGTTCACTCGGGACAGGGAACACTGAAGCTTTCTTT.

V is TRBV18 and J is TRBJ2-2, with D possibly matching TRBD1 (5 bases). Germline CDR1 KGHSH, CDR2 LQKENI. The CDR3 length is 16 residues. Between the trimmed V and J ends, which lost 1 base and 5 bases, there was a span of 14 bases. This CDR3 is CASSPQESRATGELFF. CDR3 nucleotide sequence: TGTGCCAGCTCACCACAGGAGAGCAGGGCTACCGGGGAGCTGTTTTTT.

The V call is TRBV28, the J call TRBJ1-4, with D possibly being TRBD1 (5 bases). The V gene lost 3 bases and the J gene lost 0 bases, with 8 bases spanning the gap. The CDR3 is 15 residues long. The germline V gene encodes CDR1 MDHEN and CDR2 SYDVKM. This CDR3 is CASSLGGTTNEKLFF. The CDR3 region has the DNA TGTGCCAGCAGTTTGGGGGGTACAACTAATGAAAAACTGTTTTTT.

This sequence joins TRBV6-4 and TRBJ2-3; unclear D gene. The CDR3 contains 15 residues. Trimming took 0 bases from V and 6 from J, leaving 13 bases between them. Germline values: CDR1 MRHNA, CDR2 SNTAGT. The CDR3 sequence: CASSDSMAGYDTQYF. As DNA, the CDR3 is TGTGCCAGCAGTGACTCGATGGCAGGTTATGATACGCAGTATTTT.

The chain links TRBV6-4 to TRBJ2-3, with 7 bases matching TRBD2. The CDR3 runs 15 residues. V lost 2 bases and J lost 4; bases outside the gene matches: 6. CDR1 MRHNA and CDR2 SNTAGT come from the germline V gene. The CDR3 protein is CASSDVGGGPDTQYF. CDR3 coding DNA: TGTGCCAGCAGTGACGTGGGGGGAGGGCCAGATACGCAGTATTTT.

This clone was seen more than once but under ten times. V usage is TRBV5-1 and J usage is TRBJ2-5; D may be TRBD1 (6 bases). V shed 1 base and J shed 3 bases, with 10 bases lying between them. Germline V CDR1 and CDR2: SGHRS, YFSETQ. This CDR3 is built from 14 residues. The CDR3 loop is CASSLITGKETQYF. The DNA for the CDR3 is TGCGCCAGCAGCTTGATTACAGGGAAAGAGACCCAGTACTTC.

This clone was seen more than once but under ten times. The chain is built from TRBV5-6 and TRBJ2-3; 13 bases are shared with TRBD2. The germline V gene has CDR1 SGHDT and CDR2 YYEEEE. The CDR3 spans 16 residues. V was pared by 4 bases and J by 4 bases, with 6 bases of the junction left unmatched. DNA of the CDR3: TGTGCCAGCAGCCGGACTAGCGGGGGCTCAGCAGATACGCAGTATTTT. Translated, it gives CASSRTSGGSADTQYF.

This chain joins TRBV18 and TRBJ1-1, with D possibly TRBD1 on 5 matching bases. The V and J ends lost 4 bases and 0 bases respectively, with 15 bases between them. Germline assignment: CDR1 KGHSH and CDR2 LQKENI. This CDR3 spans 16 amino acids. For the CDR3, the DNA is TGTGCCAGCTCACAATCGGCCGGGGGGGTGAACACTGAAGCTTTCTTT. Its translation is CASSQSAGGVNTEAFF.

The CDR3 loop is CASSIRGQGPFSGNTIYF. The CDR3 region has the DNA TGTGCCAGTAGTATAAGGGGACAGGGCCCCTTCTCTGGAAACACCATATATTTT. This chain joins TRBV19 and TRBJ1-3; 9 bases map to TRBD1. Trimming at V came to 2 bases and at J to 0 bases, leaving 8 bases not matched to a gene. The CDR3 spans 18 residues. From germline, CDR1 is LNHDA and CDR2 SQIVND (reference sequence).

This clone was observed a handful of times. V and J are TRBV5-1 and TRBJ1-1; D is perhaps TRBD1 (6 bases). This CDR3 contains 14 residues. Germline loops: CDR1 SGHRS, CDR2 YFSETQ. The V and J ends lost 0 bases and 5 bases respectively, with 11 bases between them. CDR3 bases: TGCGCCAGCAGCTTGGGACAGGCGACAACTGAAGCTTTCTTT. Translation: CASSLGQATTEAFF.

This clone has just a few counts. This rearrangement joins TRBV19 to TRBJ2-1; no definite D call. Per the germline V gene, CDR1 is LNHDA and CDR2 is SQIVND (reference sequence). The germline V and J ends were trimmed by 8 bases and 0 bases, with 11 bases remaining between them. The CDR3 sequence is 14 residues long. Written as DNA, the CDR3 is TGTGCCAGTTGCAGGCAGAGCTCCTACAATGAGCAGTTCTTC. It codes for CASCRQSSYNEQFF.

The J gene is TRBJ2-1, the V gene TRBV5-8; 8 bases map to TRBD1. V lost 4 bases and J lost 2; bases outside the gene matches: 5. The CDR3 contains 15 residues. Germline lookup yields CDR1 SGHTS and CDR2 YDEGEE. CDR3 loop: CASSPGQGAYNEQFF. Here the CDR3 DNA reads TGTGCCAGCAGCCCCGGACAGGGTGCCTACAATGAGCAGTTCTTC.

This clone was seen a handful of times. J is TRBJ1-2 and V is TRBV14, with TRBD1 matching over 10 bases. Germline-derived CDR1 and CDR2 are SGHDN and FVKESK. J was trimmed by 9 bases and V by 1 base; bases with no gene match: 5. There are 14 residues in the CDR3. The CDR3 sequence is CASSQAGTGERYTF. In nucleotides, the CDR3 is TGTGCCAGCAGCCAAGCCGGGACAGGGGAACGCTACACCTTC.

The CDR3 DNA reads TGCGCCAGCAGCTTTTCGGCGGGAGGTGTCTCCTACAATGAGCAGTTCTTC. The encoded protein is CASSFSAGGVSYNEQFF. The gene calls are TRBV5-1 and TRBJ2-1; TRBD2 matches 8 bases. J was trimmed by 0 bases and V by 2 bases; bases with no gene match: 7. From germline, CDR1 is SGHRS and CDR2 YFSETQ. This CDR3 comprises 17 residues. Together with reference TRBV5-1 and TRBJ2-1, the CDR3 gives the full variable domain: KAGVTQTPRYLIKTRGQQVTLSCSPISGHRSVSWYQQTPGQGLQFLFEYFSETQRNKGNFPGRFSGRQFSNSRSEMNVSTLELGDSALYLCASSFSAGGVSYNEQFFGPGTRLTVL.

The table lists this clone with a few counts. The chain combines TRBV6-5 with TRBJ2-3; TRBD2 agrees at 7 bases. Germline CDR1 MNHEY, CDR2 SVGAGI. The V and J ends lost 5 bases and 4 bases, in that order; junction bases with no gene match: 6. The CDR3 sequence is 14 residues long. The CDR3 DNA is TGTGCCAGCAGTGCCGGACTAGTCGCAGATACGCAGTATTTT. It is translated as CASSAGLVADTQYF.

The chain joins TRBV25-1 to TRBJ2-7, with a possible D match to TRBD1 (6 bases). There are 11 residues in the CDR3. Germline CDR1 MGHDK, CDR2 SYGVNS. Trimming removed 9 bases from V and 9 bases from J, with 15 bases in between. The CDR3 region has the DNA TGTGCCAGAAGGGGGAACTGGGTGCAGTACTTC. It codes for CARRGNWVQYF.

This clone has ten or more counts. The rearrangement links TRBV19 to TRBJ2-5; tentative D call: TRBD1 (6 bases). Germline values: CDR1 LNHDA, CDR2 SQIVND (reference sequence). V dropped 6 bases and J dropped 1 base, with 15 bases sitting between them. The CDR3 has 15 amino acids. The CDR3: CASRVTGESQETQYF. The CDR3 DNA follows: TGTGCCAGTAGGGTGACAGGAGAATCCCAAGAGACCCAGTACTTC.

The CDR3 is CASSLARAWGDQPQHF. As DNA, the CDR3 is TGTGCCAGCAGCTTGGCCCGTGCGTGGGGAGATCAGCCCCAGCATTTT. The V call is TRBV5-6, the J call TRBJ1-5; D not resolved. The V gene lost 0 bases and the J gene lost 5 bases, with 15 bases spanning the gap. This CDR3 has 16 residues. Germline V CDR1 and CDR2: SGHDT, YYEEEE.

This clone was detected only a few times. Compared with germline, one end of the junction differs, possibly owing to a read error. This chain joins TRBV6-5 and TRBJ1-2; 9 bases fit TRBD1. The CDR3 has 13 residues. Germline assignment: CDR1 MNHEY and CDR2 SVGAGI. CDR3 in DNA: TGTGCCAGCAGTCCCACAGGGGGCCCTGGCTACAACTTC. Translated: CASSPTGGPGYNF.

This clone has more than one count but fewer than ten. CDR3 amino acids: CASSWTSGGYEQYF. The CDR3 DNA is TGCGCCAGCAGCTGGACTAGCGGGGGTTACGAGCAGTACTTC. V is TRBV5-1 and J is TRBJ2-7; 13 nucleotides agree with TRBD2. This CDR3 comprises 14 residues. The V segment lost 3 bases and the J segment 4 bases; nucleotides outside the gene matches: 1. The germline V gene encodes CDR1 SGHRS and CDR2 YFSETQ.

This clone is classed as medium-sized. The J gene is TRBJ1-1, the V gene TRBV10-3; 8 bases fit TRBD1. Germline CDR1 and CDR2: ENHRY and SYGVKD. The CDR3 is 13 residues long. V trimming: 10 bases; J trimming: 4 bases; junction bases outside the gene matches: 8. CDR3 nucleotide sequence: TGTGCCACCTGGGACAGGCTCGGCACTGAAGCTTTCTTT. As protein: CATWDRLGTEAFF.

The gene calls are TRBV7-8 and TRBJ2-3; 9 bases are shared with TRBD2. The CDR3 contains 15 residues. The junction had 5 bases not matched to a gene; V was cut back by 5 bases and J by 2 bases. Germline CDR1 is SGHVS and CDR2 is FQNEAQ. CDR3 amino acids: CASSPGLAFTDTQYF. The CDR3 DNA reads TGTGCCAGCAGCCCGGGACTAGCCTTCACAGATACGCAGTATTTT.

V is TRBV28 and J is TRBJ2-3, with TRBD1 identical over 11 bases. Germline CDR1 reads MDHEN; CDR2 reads SYDVKM. With 3 bases clipped from V and 6 bases from J, the junction kept 5 bases outside the gene matches. This CDR3 is 15 amino acids long. The CDR3 region is CASSFQGQGADTQYF. The CDR3 nucleotides read TGTGCCAGCAGTTTCCAAGGACAGGGGGCGGATACGCAGTATTTT.

The V call is TRBV5-5, the J call TRBJ1-1; TRBD1 is a possible D gene (5 bases). The CDR3 consists of 18 residues. Germline V gene lookup returns CDR1 SGHKS and CDR2 YYEKEE (reference sequence). V dropped 1 base and J dropped 0 bases, with 19 bases sitting between them. CDR3: CASSLLRGSSTLNTEAFF. The CDR3 region has the DNA TGTGCCAGCAGCTTGTTAAGGGGTTCCTCGACTCTGAACACTGAAGCTTTCTTT.

This clone came up once. The gene calls are TRBV11-2 and TRBJ2-2, with 9 bases matching TRBD1. Germline V CDR1 and CDR2: SGHAT, FQNNGV. The CDR3 is made up of 18 amino acids. V was pared by 5 bases and J by 4 bases, with 14 bases of the junction left unmatched. This CDR3 reads CASSPGTGRTGGTGELFF. The CDR3 DNA is TGTGCCAGCAGCCCTGGGACAGGGAGAACCGGGGGCACCGGGGAGCTGTTTTTT.

The V and J genes are TRBV9 and TRBJ2-2, with D perhaps matching TRBD2 (6 bases). With 4 bases removed from V and 7 bases from J, the gap between germline ends came to 14 bases. CDR1 is SGDLS, CDR2 YYNGEE, per germline. This CDR3 has 14 residues. For the CDR3, the DNA is TGTGCCAGCAGCCTGGAGGGGATTGACGGGGAGCTGTTTTTT. This gives the protein CASSLEGIDGELFF.

This clone has a handful of counts. The chain couples TRBV19 to TRBJ2-3, with 7 bases fitting TRBD1. Per the germline V gene, CDR1 is LNHDA and CDR2 is SQIVND (reference sequence). The CDR3 is made up of 15 amino acids. The J segment lost 3 bases and the V segment lost 4 bases, leaving 7 bases of the junction unmatched. CDR3 region: CASSRTGTATDTQYF. Here the CDR3 DNA reads TGTGCCAGTAGTAGAACCGGGACAGCTACAGATACGCAGTATTTT.